The 30 T cell receptor beta chains below all came from one sample that was sequenced in a study of spatial heterogeneity in lung cancer. From the 5' RACE reads, TCRdb called clonotypes with MiXCR, one entry per CDR3 protein. The data show some 30,000 distinct CDR3 sequences, about 10% seen once. Time point denoted: blood at routine non-recurrence follow-up after resection. Sequencing was performed on PBMCs, taken at follow-up. The source is a female donor with early-stage non-small cell lung cancer.

This clonotype was picked up many times. The chain combines TRBV11-3 with TRBJ2-2, with D maybe TRBD1 (5 bases). V lost 5 bases and J lost 1, with 5 bases in between. The CDR3 contains 13 residues. CDR1 and CDR2 from the germline V gene are SGHNT and YENEEA. This chain's CDR3 is CASSDRNTGELFF. DNA of the CDR3: TGTGCCAGCAGCGACAGGAACACCGGGGAGCTGTTTTTT.

This clonotype was observed a few times. As DNA, the CDR3 is TGTGCCAGCAGCTCCGGGACGGTTCTGACTGAAGCTTTCTTT. It yields the protein CASSSGTVLTEAFF. The chain combines TRBV11-2 with TRBJ1-1; perhaps TRBD1 as D (5 bases). This CDR3 is built from 14 residues. V was trimmed by 4 bases and J by 5 bases, leaving 14 bases between them. The germline gives CDR1 SGHAT, CDR2 FQNNGV.

The chain combines TRBV9 with TRBJ2-1, with TRBD2 identical over 7 bases. The CDR3 sequence is 15 residues long. Germline V lookup: CDR1 SGDLS, CDR2 YYNGEE. V lost 0 bases and J lost 4; bases outside the gene matches: 4. The DNA of the CDR3 is TGTGCCAGCAGCGTAGGTCGCGGGGGATACAATGAGCAGTTCTTC. Encoded protein: CASSVGRGGYNEQFF.

This clonotype was picked up a small number of times. The chain's CDR3 is CSVTDRRVGYTF. CDR3 nucleotide sequence: TGCAGCGTCACGGACAGACGGGTTGGCTACACCTTC. The J gene is TRBJ1-2, the V gene TRBV29-1; D is possibly TRBD1 (6 bases). Germline loops: CDR1 SQVTM, CDR2 ANQGSEA. The CDR3 is 12 residues long. V shed 6 bases and J shed 7 bases, with 15 bases lying between them.

A remark on this clonotype: Given a much more abundant clone one base away, this may be a read error. The chain couples TRBV28 to TRBJ2-2; TRBD1 is a possible D gene (6 bases). From germline, CDR1 is MDHEN and CDR2 SYDVKM. The length of the CDR3 is 16 residues. CDR3 coding DNA: TGTGCCAGCAGCAACCACGGACAGTGGAACACCAGGGAGCTGTTTTTT. It is translated as CASSNHGQWNTRELFF. The full variable domain, completed using reference TRBV28 and TRBJ2-2, is DVKVTQSSRYLVKRTGEKVFLECVQDMDHENMFWYRQDPGLGLRLIYFSYDVKMKEKGDIPEGYSVSREKKERFSLILESASTNQTSMYLCASSNHGQWNTRELFFGEGSRLTVL.

The chain employs TRBV28 and TRBJ2-3; TRBD2 aligns across 10 bases. Germline lookup yields CDR1 MDHEN and CDR2 SYDVKM. V gave up 6 bases and J gave up 5 bases; unmatched junction bases: 14. The CDR3 runs 17 residues. This chain's CDR3 is CASRRRSLAGRVDTQYF. CDR3 bases: TGTGCCAGCAGGCGCCGTTCACTAGCGGGGCGGGTAGATACGCAGTATTTT.

As concerns this clonotype: A read error is possible here, since a much larger clone lies one base away. This chain connects TRBV20-1 to TRBJ2-3; D unresolved. CDR3 length: 15 residues. V was trimmed by 4 bases and J by 3 bases, leaving 17 bases between them. The germline CDR1 and CDR2 sequences are DFQATT and SNEGSKA (reference sequence). The CDR3 DNA sequence: TGCAGTGCTAAGAACCTGGGCAAAGGGACAGATACGCAGTATTTT. It is translated as CSAKNLGKGTDTQYF.

This clonotype occurred many times. The CDR3 spells CSVAIQGTEAFF. CDR3 nucleotide sequence: TGCAGCGTTGCCATCCAAGGCACTGAAGCTTTCTTT. The V and J genes are TRBV29-1 and TRBJ1-1; D not resolved. With 4 bases removed from V and 4 bases from J, the gap between germline ends came to 10 bases. The V gene's germline CDR1 is SQVTM and CDR2 ANQGSEA. This CDR3 comprises 12 residues.

This clonotype has only a few counts. CDR3 sequence reads: CASSLSWAGASTGELFF. The CDR3, as DNA: TGTGCCAGCAGCTTAAGCTGGGCAGGGGCTAGTACCGGGGAGCTGTTTTTT. V gene TRBV7-2 combines with J gene TRBJ2-2; D may be TRBD1 (6 bases). V was shortened by 2 bases and J by 5 bases, with 18 bases between the two germline ends. Per germline, CDR1 SGHTA and CDR2 FQGNSA. This CDR3 has 17 amino acids.

This clonotype was found many times. The rearrangement joins TRBV6-2 or TRBV6-3 to TRBJ2-5, with D possibly being TRBD2 (6 bases). This CDR3 has 14 amino acids. The V gene lost 2 bases and the J gene lost 5 bases, with 12 bases spanning the gap. Germline CDR1 is MNHEY and CDR2 is SVGEGT. The CDR3 here is CASSYGGFQETQYF. The CDR3 region has the DNA TGTGCCAGCAGTTACGGAGGGTTTCAGGAGACCCAGTACTTC.

This clonotype is categorized as medium-sized (0.01 to 0.1%). The chain recombines TRBV29-1 with TRBJ1-1; D uncertain. The CDR3 is 11 amino acids. Trimming took off 5 bases at V and 0 bases at J, with 4 bases between the two ends. Germline loops: CDR1 SQVTM, CDR2 ANQGSEA. This chain's CDR3 is CSVLVNTEAFF. The CDR3 region has the DNA TGCAGCGTTCTGGTGAACACTGAAGCTTTCTTT.

This clonotype appeared a few times. V usage is TRBV7-2 and J usage is TRBJ2-2; D unresolved. Deletions cut 1 base from V and 1 base from J, with 10 bases between. The CDR3 has 16 residues. The germline V gene encodes CDR1 SGHTA and CDR2 FQGNSA. The CDR3 reads CASSLGGSLNTGELFF. In DNA form, the CDR3 reads TGTGCCAGCAGCTTAGGGGGTAGCCTGAACACCGGGGAGCTGTTTTTT.

This clonotype was observed at least ten times. The rearrangement joins TRBV24-1 to TRBJ2-1, with D hard to call. The CDR3 is 16 amino acids. V lost 3 bases and J lost 0, with 11 bases in between. Germline values: CDR1 KGHDR, CDR2 SFDVKD. This CDR3 reads CATSDGSASSYNEQFF. The CDR3 DNA reads TGTGCCACCAGTGATGGTTCAGCCAGCTCCTACAATGAGCAGTTCTTC.

The chain uses TRBV24-1 and TRBJ1-2; 7 bases are a match to TRBD1. Germline lookup yields CDR1 KGHDR and CDR2 SFDVKD. This CDR3 is 13 amino acids long. The J segment lost 4 bases and the V segment lost 4 bases, leaving 2 bases of the junction unmatched. In DNA, the CDR3 is TGTGCCACCAGTGACTGGGACAGCTATGGCTACACCTTC. This gives the protein CATSDWDSYGYTF.

V gene TRBV20-1 combines with J gene TRBJ2-1; perhaps TRBD1 as D (5 bases). Trimming took off 3 bases at V and 12 bases at J, with 9 bases between the two ends. The CDR3 length is 10 residues. Per germline, CDR1 DFQATT and CDR2 SNEGSKA (reference sequence). The CDR3 spells CSASLRGQFF. Written as DNA, the CDR3 is TGCAGTGCTAGTCTTAGGGGGCAGTTCTTC.

This clonotype was observed many times. The gene calls are TRBV2 and TRBJ2-7, with D possibly matching TRBD1 (6 bases). The germline V gene encodes CDR1 SNHLY and CDR2 FYNNEI. This CDR3 has 13 residues. Trimming took off 4 bases at V and 0 bases at J, with 7 bases between the two ends. DNA of the CDR3: TGTGCCAGCAGTGCGGACAGCTCCTACGAGCAGTACTTC. This encodes CASSADSSYEQYF.

This sequence joins TRBV7-6 and TRBJ2-5; possible D gene TRBD1, 6 bases. From germline, CDR1 is SGHVS and CDR2 FNYEAQ. Trimming removed 4 bases from V and 3 bases from J, with 9 bases in between. The CDR3 loop spans 13 amino acids. In DNA, the CDR3 is TGTGCCAGCAGCTCAGGGGTAAAAGAGACCCAGTACTTC. This gives the protein CASSSGVKETQYF.

V usage is TRBV2 and J usage is TRBJ1-1; 8 bases fit TRBD1. Germline loops: CDR1 SNHLY, CDR2 FYNNEI. Trimming removed 6 bases from V and 0 bases from J; junction bases left unmatched: 3. This CDR3 has 14 amino acids. CDR3 sequence reads: CASRDRELNTEAFF. The CDR3 DNA reads as TGTGCCAGCAGGGACAGGGAGTTGAACACTGAAGCTTTCTTT.

This clonotype was counted at least ten times. The J gene is TRBJ2-1, the V gene TRBV27; tentative D call: TRBD2 (6 bases). The CDR3 extends over 13 amino acids. The germline gives CDR1 MNHEY, CDR2 SMNVEV (reference sequence). V was cut by 5 bases and J by 5 bases, with 10 bases left in between. The CDR3 DNA reads as TGTGCCAGCAGTCTGGGACTGAACAATGAGCAGTTCTTC. Amino acid sequence: CASSLGLNNEQFF.

This CDR3 reads CASSLAGDKSRDIQYF. CDR3 DNA sequence: TGTGCCAGCAGCTTAGCGGGGGACAAAAGCAGGGACATTCAGTACTTC. The chain combines TRBV7-2 with TRBJ2-4, with D possibly being TRBD1 (6 bases). The CDR3 runs to 16 residues. In germline, CDR1 is SGHTA, CDR2 FQGNSA. The V end was cut by 0 bases, the J end by 8 bases, with 17 bases between. The whole variable domain, remainder taken from reference TRBV7-2 and TRBJ2-4, is GAGVSQSPSNKVTEKGKDVELRCDPISGHTALYWYRQSLGQGLEFLIYFQGNSAPDKSGLPSDRFSAERTGGSVSTLTIQRTQQEDSAVYLCASSLAGDKSRDIQYFGAGTRLSVL.

The V and J genes are TRBV7-2 and TRBJ2-3, with 7 bases matching TRBD1. Germline trimming cut 4 bases from V and 6 bases from J; bases unmatched to any gene: 7. This CDR3 has 14 amino acids. Germline lookup yields CDR1 SGHTA and CDR2 FQGNSA. The CDR3 nucleotides are TGTGCCAGCAGCTCCCGGGGACAGTGGGATACGCAGTATTTT. It translates to CASSSRGQWDTQYF.

This clonotype came up many times. As DNA, the CDR3 is TGTGCCAGCAGCTTAGGAGGGGGAAAGATAGGAAGCGATGAGCAGTTCTTC. Encoded protein: CASSLGGGKIGSDEQFF. The chain employs TRBV11-2 and TRBJ2-1, with a possible D match to TRBD1 (6 bases). The CDR3 sequence is 17 residues long. Germline V lookup: CDR1 SGHAT, CDR2 FQNNGV. Trimming removed 1 base from V and 8 bases from J, with 21 bases in between.

This clonotype has ten or more counts. V gene TRBV7-9 combines with J gene TRBJ2-7; D is perhaps TRBD1 or TRBD2 (5 bases each). The CDR3 extends over 15 amino acids. V lost 3 bases and J lost 2, with 14 bases in between. CDR1 is SEHNR and CDR2 is FQNEAQ in the germline V gene (reference sequence). CDR3 amino acids: CASSLWDLLPYEQYF. In DNA, the CDR3 is TGTGCCAGCAGCTTGTGGGACCTCCTCCCCTACGAGCAGTACTTC.

V and J are TRBV28 and TRBJ2-1; D is perhaps TRBD2 (6 bases). Germline CDR1 and CDR2: MDHEN and SYDVKM. The V end was cut by 7 bases, the J end by 0 bases, with 22 bases between. The CDR3 extends over 18 amino acids. CDR3 sequence: CASTSGGVDLRSYNEQFF. CDR3 nucleotides: TGTGCCAGCACCTCCGGGGGTGTGGACCTACGCTCCTACAATGAGCAGTTCTTC.

The J gene is TRBJ1-1, the V gene TRBV28, with 10 bases lining up with TRBD1. The length of the CDR3 is 16 residues. Trimming took 6 bases from V and 1 from J; bases not matched to a gene: 8. Germline V lookup: CDR1 MDHEN, CDR2 SYDVKM. In DNA, the CDR3 is TGTGCCAGCAGCCCAGGGGACAGGGGATGGAACACTGAAGCTTTCTTT. Translated, it gives CASSPGDRGWNTEAFF.

This clonotype turned up a few times. The V gene is TRBV7-2, the J gene TRBJ1-5; 7 positions agree with TRBD1. The CDR3 sequence is 15 residues long. Germline V gene sequence: CDR1 SGHTA, CDR2 FQGNSA. After removal of 4 bases from V and 8 bases from J, the junction contained 11 bases not matched to a gene. The CDR3 sequence is CASSSNSGGGKPQHF. CDR3 coding DNA: TGTGCCAGCAGCTCAAATTCAGGGGGAGGTAAGCCCCAGCATTTT.

The chain employs TRBV24-1 and TRBJ2-3, with 9 bases aligning to TRBD1. Per germline, CDR1 KGHDR and CDR2 SFDVKD. The V gene end was trimmed by 3 bases and the J gene end by 2 bases; junction bases not matched to a gene: 5. The CDR3 spans 16 residues. The CDR3 sequence is CATSDTGGADTDTQYF. In nucleotides, the CDR3 is TGTGCCACCAGTGATACAGGGGGCGCGGACACAGATACGCAGTATTTT.

The V call is TRBV6-2 or TRBV6-3, the J call TRBJ2-7; TRBD2 matches at 11 bases. The CDR3 runs to 15 residues. V shed 6 bases and J 4 bases; nucleotides not matched to a gene: 8. Germline CDR1 and CDR2: MNHEY and SVGEGT. CDR3 in amino acids: CASRRRLAGTYEQYF. The CDR3, as DNA: TGTGCCAGCAGACGCAGACTAGCGGGGACATACGAGCAGTACTTC.

In its sample, this clonotype was seen a few times. The chain combines TRBV7-9 with TRBJ2-7; 7 bases fit TRBD1. The V gene's germline CDR1 is SEHNR and CDR2 FQNEAQ (reference sequence). The V gene end was trimmed by 2 bases and the J gene end by 4 bases; junction bases not matched to a gene: 14. The CDR3 has 17 residues. CDR3 sequence (DNA): TGTGCCAGCAGCTTAAATTTTTGGCAGGGGGAAGTATACGAGCAGTACTTC. This sequence encodes CASSLNFWQGEVYEQYF.

The chain employs TRBV15 and TRBJ1-2, with a possible D match to TRBD1 (6 bases). The CDR3 sequence is 16 residues long. Germline assignment: CDR1 LNHNV and CDR2 YYDKDF (reference sequence). Deletions cut 1 base from V and 6 bases from J, with 18 bases between. This chain's CDR3 is CATSRGVDSLIDGYTF. As DNA, the CDR3 is TGTGCCACCAGCAGAGGGGTGGACAGTCTGATTGATGGCTACACCTTC.